This T cell receptor beta chain was documented in a study of patients and donors after allogeneic stem cell transplantation. V dropped 3 bases and J dropped 6 bases, with 12 bases sitting between them. The CDR3 runs 13 residues. Germline CDR1 and CDR2: DFQATT and SNEGSKA (reference sequence). This clonotype was seen at least ten times. TCRdb recomputed calls from the RT-PCR reads with MiXCR, one row per CDR3 protein. The sample lists approximately 170,000 distinct CDR3 sequences; more than 20% were seen once. V and J are TRBV20-1 and TRBJ1-5; tentatively, D is TRBD1 (5 bases). Material for sequencing was blood, either unsorted or a sorted T cell fraction (not recorded which). The sequence derives from a human donor who was either an allogeneic HSCT recipient or a stem cell or donor lymphocyte infusion donor (not recorded which). It is not recorded whose cells these are; they may come from a transplant donor. CDR3 DNA: TGCAGTGCTAGTTGGGACCCCGGTCAGCCCCAGCATTTT. Its translation is CSASWDPGQPQHF.